The rows below give T cell receptor beta chains drawn from one sample of a study of blood T cell repertoires in COVID-19. TCRdb's copy holds only in-frame clones and misses some; the assay was immunoSEQ multiplex PCR. The sample has roughly 120,000 clones, less than 90% seen once. Sequencing input: peripheral blood. These receptors all come from a man between 65 and 85 years old who had recovered from COVID-19. Both conserved end residues are part of each CDR3. The D gene is left open where the match is weak. Some rows mark clone size as missing; the rest say once, few, many or name a class of expanded clone.

NA	TRBJ2-1	NA	TRBV12-3/TRBV12-4	CASSSFHNEQFF	TGTGCCAGCAGTTCTTTCCACAATGAGCAGTTCTTC
once	TRBJ1-1	NA	TRBV30	CAWSRFTDTEAFF	TGTGCCTGGAGCAGGTTTACGGACACTGAAGCTTTCTTT
NA	TRBJ2-7	TRBD2	TRBV7-8	CASSLGLAGGQAYEQYF	TGTGCCAGCAGCTTGGGACTAGCGGGGGGTCAAGCCTACGAGCAGTACTTC
NA	TRBJ1-6	NA	TRBV10-2	CASSVGRGSPLHF	TGCGCCAGCAGTGTGGGCAGGGGCTCACCCCTCCACTTT
NA	TRBJ1-2	NA	TRBV5-1	CASSTTQGGYGYTF	TGCGCCAGCAGCACCACACAGGGTGGCTATGGCTACACCTTC
NA	TRBJ1-2	NA	TRBV5-5	CASSLDGTYGYTF	TGTGCCAGCAGCTTGGACGGTACCTATGGCTACACCTTC
NA	TRBJ2-3	TRBD2	TRBV27	CASTPLAPVAGTQYF	TGTGCCAGCACCCCACTAGCGCCAGTTGCGGGTACGCAGTATTTT
NA	TRBJ2-3	NA	TRBV5-1	CASSRELADTQYF	TGCGCCAGCAGCCGGGAGCTCGCAGATACGCAGTATTTT
NA	TRBJ2-5	TRBD1	TRBV6-5	CASSRTGAETQYF	TGTGCCAGCAGTCGGACAGGGGCTGAGACCCAGTACTTC
NA	TRBJ1-1	NA	TRBV5-1	CASARGPMNTEAFF	TGCGCCAGCGCAAGAGGCCCCATGAACACTGAAGCTTTCTTT
NA	TRBJ2-5	TRBD2	TRBV9	CASSVGGEGPQGTQYF	TGTGCCAGCAGCGTAGGGGGGGAGGGCCCTCAGGGGACCCAGTACTTC
NA	TRBJ2-7	TRBD2	TRBV27	CASSPISGGGVEQYF	TGTGCCAGCAGTCCTATTAGCGGGGGTGGAGTTGAGCAGTACTTC
many	TRBJ2-7	NA	TRBV27	CASSLSARPGGYEQYF	TGTGCCAGCAGTTTATCGGCGCGGCCTGGAGGCTACGAGCAGTACTTC
NA	TRBJ2-1	NA	TRBV6-6	CASSYVTSEQFF	TGTGCCAGCAGTTACGTGACTAGTGAGCAGTTCTTC
NA	TRBJ2-3	NA	TRBV2	CASKGTSDTQYF	TGTGCCAGCAAGGGGACTTCGGATACGCAGTATTTT
NA	TRBJ2-5	NA	TRBV25-1	CASSEGRGGTQYF	TGTGCCAGCAGTGAAGGGAGGGGGGGGACCCAGTACTTC
NA	TRBJ2-1	TRBD1	TRBV6-5	CASSRTGELEQFF	TGTGCCAGCAGTCGGACAGGGGAGCTTGAGCAGTTCTTC
once	TRBJ2-7	TRBD2	TRBV11-2	CASSFGGVTYEQYF	TGTGCCAGCAGCTTCGGGGGGGTAACCTACGAGCAGTACTTC
NA	TRBJ1-4	NA	TRBV28	CASSLGDGEKLFF	TGTGCCAGCAGTTTAGGAGATGGGGAAAAACTGTTTTTT
NA	TRBJ2-7	NA	TRBV21-1	CASSTRRLAGGYEQYF	TGTGCCAGCAGCACCCGCAGACTAGCGGGAGGCTACGAGCAGTACTTC
once	TRBJ2-3	TRBD2	TRBV5-4	CASSLGLAGTTDTQYF	TGTGCCAGCAGCTTGGGACTAGCGGGGACCACAGATACGCAGTATTTT
once	TRBJ2-5	NA	TRBV3-1/TRBV3-2	CASSQDASRETQYF	TGTGCCAGCAGCCAAGATGCTAGCCGAGAGACCCAGTACTTC
NA	TRBJ2-2	TRBD1	TRBV5-1	CASSIGQAYTGELFF	TGCGCCAGCAGCATCGGACAGGCCTACACCGGGGAGCTGTTTTTT